Presented here are 9 T cell receptor beta chains from one specimen sequenced in a study of identical twins. TCRdb independently ran MiXCR on the 5' RACE reads; one entry per CDR3 protein. The table lists approximately 700,000 distinct CDR3 sequences, around 6% of them singletons. The sequencing input was naive T cells sorted from blood. These receptors were taken from a man in his late teens or twenties in good health.

The chain couples TRBV7-2 to TRBJ2-7, with 7 bases fitting TRBD1. The V gene's germline CDR1 is SGHTA and CDR2 FQGNSA. V lost 6 bases and J lost 1; bases outside the gene matches: 9. The CDR3 is made up of 15 amino acids. The CDR3 is CASRRNRGESYEQYF. As DNA, the CDR3 is TGTGCCAGCAGACGCAACAGGGGAGAGTCCTACGAGCAGTACTTC.

This clonotype was seen many times. The DNA for the CDR3 is TGTGCCAGCAGTTCTCAACAGCTGGGAGGTGAAAAACTGTTTTTT. It codes for CASSSQQLGGEKLFF. The rearrangement joins TRBV12-3 or TRBV12-4 to TRBJ1-4; D is uncertain. The V end was cut by 4 bases, the J end by 7 bases, with 16 bases between. The CDR3 totals 15 residues.

Ten or more counts support this clonotype. The rearrangement joins TRBV6-1 to TRBJ2-3; 12 bases align to TRBD2. The CDR3 sequence is 15 residues long. Trimming removed 8 bases from V and 10 bases from J; junction bases left unmatched: 13. Germline CDR1 MNHNS, CDR2 SASEGT. CDR3: CASRTSGRRGVSQYF. CDR3 bases: TGTGCCAGCCGAACTAGCGGGAGGAGGGGGGTATCGCAGTATTTT.

This clonotype was seen repeatedly, ten times or more. The chain has TRBV29-1 and TRBJ2-5; tentatively, D is TRBD2 (5 bases). The CDR3 runs 12 residues. V lost 3 bases to trimming and J lost 5 bases, with 10 bases between them. Germline-derived CDR1 and CDR2 are SQVTM and ANQGSEA. In DNA, the CDR3 is TGCAGCGTTGAGTCGGGGATGGAGACCCAGTACTTC. Amino acid sequence: CSVESGMETQYF.

This clonotype was picked up many times. V usage is TRBV15 and J usage is TRBJ1-3; possibly TRBD1 for D (5 bases). Germline V CDR1 and CDR2: LNHNV, YYDKDF (reference sequence). Trimming stripped 1 base from V and 3 bases from J, with 16 bases between. The CDR3 consists of 17 residues. For the CDR3, the DNA is TGTGCCACCAGCAGAGTAACCCGGGACTCAAGTGGAAACACCATATATTTT. It specifies CATSRVTRDSSGNTIYF.

J is TRBJ1-1 and V is TRBV5-1; tentatively, D is TRBD1 (5 bases). This CDR3 is 13 amino acids long. The V end lost 6 bases, the J end lost 8 bases, and 17 bases lay between the germline ends. In germline, CDR1 is SGHRS, CDR2 YFSETQ. The CDR3 DNA follows: TGCGCCAGCATGGGAAGCGGGGCCCGAGAAGCTTTCTTT. It is translated as CASMGSGAREAFF.

This clonotype was seen repeatedly, ten times or more. The chain recombines TRBV5-5 with TRBJ1-5; D is perhaps TRBD1 (5 bases). The CDR3 is 16 amino acids. Germline CDR1 SGHKS, CDR2 YYEKEE (reference sequence). V was trimmed by 0 bases and J by 1 base, leaving 11 bases between them. CDR3 loop: CASSLGHDSSNQPQHF. DNA for the CDR3: TGTGCCAGCAGCTTGGGGCACGACAGCAGCAATCAGCCCCAGCATTTT.

This clonotype came up a few times. The CDR3 spells CASSFLGAAPEAFF. CDR3 bases: TGTGCCAGCAGCTTTTTAGGTGCCGCACCCGAAGCTTTCTTT. The chain links TRBV7-2 to TRBJ1-1; no clear D gene. Trimming removed 3 bases at V and 8 bases at J, with 16 bases between. This CDR3 spans 14 amino acids. Germline V gives CDR1 SGHTA, CDR2 FQGNSA.

The chain links TRBV20-1 to TRBJ2-5; TRBD1 might be the D (6 bases). The CDR3 covers 14 residues. CDR1 is DFQATT, CDR2 SNEGSKA, per germline (reference sequence). Trimming removed 2 bases at V and 1 base at J, with 11 bases between. Written as DNA, the CDR3 is TGCAGTGCTAGACCGGGGACAATCCAAGAGACCCAGTACTTC. Translation gives CSARPGTIQETQYF.